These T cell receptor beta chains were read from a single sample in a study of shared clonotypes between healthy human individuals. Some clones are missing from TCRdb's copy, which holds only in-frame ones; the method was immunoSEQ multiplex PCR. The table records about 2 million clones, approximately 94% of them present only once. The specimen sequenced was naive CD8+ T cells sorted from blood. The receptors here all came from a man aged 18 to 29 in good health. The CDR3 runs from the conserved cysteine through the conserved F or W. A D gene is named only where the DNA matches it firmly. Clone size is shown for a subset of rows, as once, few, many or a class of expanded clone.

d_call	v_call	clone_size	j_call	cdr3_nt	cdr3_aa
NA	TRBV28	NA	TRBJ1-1	TGTGCCAGCAGTTTATTGGACAGCAACACTGAAGCTTTCTTT	CASSLLDSNTEAFF
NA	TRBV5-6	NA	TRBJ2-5	TGTGCCAGCAGCACCGGACACGAAGAGACCCAGTACTTC	CASSTGHEETQYF
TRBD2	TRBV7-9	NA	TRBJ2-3	TGTGCCAGCAGCGGTCTAGCGGAAAGCACAGATACGCAGTATTTT	CASSGLAESTDTQYF
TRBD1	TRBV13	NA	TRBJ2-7	TGTGCCAGCAGCTACAGGGGAAGTCCCTACGAGCAGTACTTC	CASSYRGSPYEQYF
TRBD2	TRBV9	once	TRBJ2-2	TGTGCCAGCAGCGTAGGACTAGCGAGTACCACCGGGGAGCTGTTTTTT	CASSVGLASTTGELFF
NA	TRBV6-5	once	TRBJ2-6	TGTGCCAGCAGTTCCATGAGGGAAGGGGCCAACGTCCTGACTTTC	CASSSMREGANVLTF
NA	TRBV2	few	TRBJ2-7	TGTGCCAGCAGTGAAAGGGGTTCCTACGAGCAGTACTTC	CASSERGSYEQYF
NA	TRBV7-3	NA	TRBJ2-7	TGTGCCAGCAGCTCCCACCCTGGCTACGAGCAGTACTTC	CASSSHPGYEQYF
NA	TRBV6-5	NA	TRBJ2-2	TGTGCCAGCAGCTCCGGGCCTTACACCGGGGAGCTGTTTTTT	CASSSGPYTGELFF
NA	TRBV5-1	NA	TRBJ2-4	TGCGCCAGCAGCTTGAAACGGAGGGGGCCGAGCGACTGGGCCAAAAACATTCAGTACTTC	CASSLKRRGPSDWAKNIQYF
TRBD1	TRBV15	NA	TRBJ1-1	TGTGCCACCAGCAGAGATCGGTTCCAGGGGGCCTACACTGAAGCTTTCTTT	CATSRDRFQGAYTEAFF
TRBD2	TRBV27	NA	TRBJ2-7	TGTGCCAGCAGTTTTGGGGGGACTATATACGAGCAGTACTTC	CASSFGGTIYEQYF
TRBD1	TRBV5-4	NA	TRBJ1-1	TGTGCTGCCGAGGACAGGGACGGCACTGAAGCTTTCTTT	CAAEDRDGTEAFF
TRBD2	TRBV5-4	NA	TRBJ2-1	TGTGCCAGCAGCTGGAGCGGGGGGGCTTTTGATGAGCAGTTCTTC	CASSWSGGAFDEQFF
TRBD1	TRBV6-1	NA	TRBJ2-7	TGTGCCAGCAGTGAAAGGGGGCGTCAGACCTCCTACGAGCAGTACTTC	CASSERGRQTSYEQYF
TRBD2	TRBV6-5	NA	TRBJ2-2	TGTGCCAGCAGTCTAGCGGATTACACCGGGGAGCTGTTTTTT	CASSLADYTGELFF
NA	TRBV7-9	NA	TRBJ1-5	TGTGCCAGCAGCCCCTGGACTGAGGGCAATCAGCCCCAGCATTTT	CASSPWTEGNQPQHF
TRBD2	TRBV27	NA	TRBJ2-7	TGTGCCAGCAGTTTTGAGCGCGGGGGGGACAGCTCCTACGAGCAGTACTTC	CASSFERGGDSSYEQYF
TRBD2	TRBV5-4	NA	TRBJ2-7	TGTGCCAGCAGCAGGGAGGGTGCCTACGAGCAGTACTTC	CASSREGAYEQYF
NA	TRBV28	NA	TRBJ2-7	TGTGCCAGCACGGCAGACTCCTACGAGCAGTACTTC	CASTADSYEQYF
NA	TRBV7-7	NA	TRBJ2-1	TGTGCTAGCAGCTTAGCGGAGGGCGGGAACAATGAGCAGTTCTTC	CASSLAEGGNNEQFF
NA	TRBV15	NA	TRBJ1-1	TGTGCCACCAGCAGAGATTTCACAGATCAGAACACTGAAGCTTTCTTT	CATSRDFTDQNTEAFF
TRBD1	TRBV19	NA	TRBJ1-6	TGTGCCAGTAGTATTACAGGGGGCTCACCCCTCCACTTT	CASSITGGSPLHF
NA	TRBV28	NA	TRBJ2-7	TGTGCCAGCAGTTTATTGGCCCGACAGCCCTACGAGCAGTACTTC	CASSLLARQPYEQYF
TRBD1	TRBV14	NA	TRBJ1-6	TGTGCCAGCAGCCAAGCAGGGGGTTCACCCCTCCACTTT	CASSQAGGSPLHF
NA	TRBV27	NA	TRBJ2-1	TGTGCCAGCAGTCCCCGAGGACAGAACTCCTACAATGAGCAGTTCTTC	CASSPRGQNSYNEQFF
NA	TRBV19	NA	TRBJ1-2	TGTGCCAGTAGTCCCTGCCGAGGCTACACCTTC	CASSPCRGYTF